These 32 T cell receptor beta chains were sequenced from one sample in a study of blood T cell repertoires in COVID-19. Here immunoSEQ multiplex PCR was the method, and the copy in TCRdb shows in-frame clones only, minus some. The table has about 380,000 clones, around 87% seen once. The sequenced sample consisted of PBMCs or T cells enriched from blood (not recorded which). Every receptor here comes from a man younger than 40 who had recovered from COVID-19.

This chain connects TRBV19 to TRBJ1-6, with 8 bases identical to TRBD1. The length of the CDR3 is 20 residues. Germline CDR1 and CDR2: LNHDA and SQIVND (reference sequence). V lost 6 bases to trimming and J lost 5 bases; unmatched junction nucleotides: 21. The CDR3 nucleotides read TGTGCCAGTAGCTTACTCTTCCGGGACAGGCGTCTAGAGGATAATTCACCCCTCCACTTT. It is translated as CASSLLFRDRRLEDNSPLHF.

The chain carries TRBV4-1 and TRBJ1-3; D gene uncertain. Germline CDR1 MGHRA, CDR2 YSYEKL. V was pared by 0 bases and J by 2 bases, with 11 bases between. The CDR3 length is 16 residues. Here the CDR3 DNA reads TGCGCCAGCAGCCAAGATCTGGGCCAACCTGGAAACACCATATATTTT. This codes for CASSQDLGQPGNTIYF.

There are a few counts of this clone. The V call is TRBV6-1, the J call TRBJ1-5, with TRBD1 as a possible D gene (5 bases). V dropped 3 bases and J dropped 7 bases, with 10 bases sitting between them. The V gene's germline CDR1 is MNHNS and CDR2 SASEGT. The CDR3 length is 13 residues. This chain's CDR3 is CASSDGGVQPQHF. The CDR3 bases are TGTGCCAGCAGTGACGGGGGGGTGCAGCCCCAGCATTTT.

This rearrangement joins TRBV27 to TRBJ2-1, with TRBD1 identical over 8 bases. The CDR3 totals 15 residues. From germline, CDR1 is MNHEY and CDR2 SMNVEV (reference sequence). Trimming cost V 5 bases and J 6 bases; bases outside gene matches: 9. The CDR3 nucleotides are TGTGCCAGCAGTATGGACAGGGTGTCGGCCAATGAGCAGTTCTTC. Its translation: CASSMDRVSANEQFF.

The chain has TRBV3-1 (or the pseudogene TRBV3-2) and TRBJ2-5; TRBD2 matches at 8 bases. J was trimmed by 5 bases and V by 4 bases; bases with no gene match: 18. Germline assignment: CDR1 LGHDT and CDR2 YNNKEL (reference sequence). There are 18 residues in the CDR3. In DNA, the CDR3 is TGTGCCAGCAGCCCACGGGGCCCAGCGGGGGTTAATAAGGAGACCCAGTACTTC. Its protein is CASSPRGPAGVNKETQYF.

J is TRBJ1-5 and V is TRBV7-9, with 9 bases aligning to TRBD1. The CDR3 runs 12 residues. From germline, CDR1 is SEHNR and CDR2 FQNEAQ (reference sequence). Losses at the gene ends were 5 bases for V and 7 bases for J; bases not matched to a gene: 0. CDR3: CASSGTGQPQHF. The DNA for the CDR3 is TGTGCCAGCAGCGGGACAGGGCAGCCCCAGCATTTT.

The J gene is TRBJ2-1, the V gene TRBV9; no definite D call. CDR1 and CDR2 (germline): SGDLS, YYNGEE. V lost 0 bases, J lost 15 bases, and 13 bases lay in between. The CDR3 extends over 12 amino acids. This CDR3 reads CASSVGAAPPFF. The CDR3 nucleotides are TGTGCCAGCAGCGTAGGAGCAGCGCCGCCGTTCTTC.

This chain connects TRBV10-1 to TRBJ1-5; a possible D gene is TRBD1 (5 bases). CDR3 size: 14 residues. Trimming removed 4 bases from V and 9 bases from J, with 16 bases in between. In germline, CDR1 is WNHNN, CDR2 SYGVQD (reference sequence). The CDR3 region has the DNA TGCGCCAGCAGTGCGGGGTATCCCGGGGGGCCCCAGCATTTT. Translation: CASSAGYPGGPQHF.

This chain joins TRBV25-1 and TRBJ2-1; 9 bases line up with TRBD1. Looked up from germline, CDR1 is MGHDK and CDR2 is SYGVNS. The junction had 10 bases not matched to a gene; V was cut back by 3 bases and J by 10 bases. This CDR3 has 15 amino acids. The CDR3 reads CASSDLGTGQLEQFF. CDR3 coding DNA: TGTGCCAGCAGTGACCTGGGGACAGGGCAGTTGGAGCAGTTCTTC. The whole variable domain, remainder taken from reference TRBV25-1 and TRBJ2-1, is EADIYQTPRYLVIGTGKKITLECSQTMGHDKMYWYQQDPGMELHLIHYSYGVNSTEKGDLSSESTVSRIRTEHFPLTLESARPSHTSQYLCASSDLGTGQLEQFFGPGTRLTVL.

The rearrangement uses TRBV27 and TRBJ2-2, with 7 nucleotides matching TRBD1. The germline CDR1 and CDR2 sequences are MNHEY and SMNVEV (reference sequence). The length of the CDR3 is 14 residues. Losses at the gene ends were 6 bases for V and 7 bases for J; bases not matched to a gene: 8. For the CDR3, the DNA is TGTGCCAGCAGACCCGGTCGGACAGGCGGGGAGCTGTTTTTT. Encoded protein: CASRPGRTGGELFF.

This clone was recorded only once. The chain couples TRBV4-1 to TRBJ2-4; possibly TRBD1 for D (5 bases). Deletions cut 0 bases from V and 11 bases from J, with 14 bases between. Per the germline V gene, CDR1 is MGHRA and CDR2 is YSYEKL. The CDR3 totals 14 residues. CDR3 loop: CASSQDSSGILQYF. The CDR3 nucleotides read TGCGCCAGCAGCCAAGATTCTTCAGGGATTCTTCAGTACTTC.

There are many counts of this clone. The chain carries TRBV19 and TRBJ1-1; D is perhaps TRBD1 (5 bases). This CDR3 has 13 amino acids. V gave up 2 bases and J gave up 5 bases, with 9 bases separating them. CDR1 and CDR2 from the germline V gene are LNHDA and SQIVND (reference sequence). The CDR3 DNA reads TGTGCCAGTAGTATAATCGGGGGTACTGAAGCTTTCTTT. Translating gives CASSIIGGTEAFF.

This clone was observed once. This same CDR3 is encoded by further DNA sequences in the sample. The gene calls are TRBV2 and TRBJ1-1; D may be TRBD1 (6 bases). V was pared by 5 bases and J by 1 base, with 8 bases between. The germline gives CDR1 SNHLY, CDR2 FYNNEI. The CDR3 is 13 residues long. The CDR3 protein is CASSQQGNTEAFF. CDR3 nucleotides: TGTGCCAGCAGTCAACAGGGGAACACTGAAGCTTTCTTT.

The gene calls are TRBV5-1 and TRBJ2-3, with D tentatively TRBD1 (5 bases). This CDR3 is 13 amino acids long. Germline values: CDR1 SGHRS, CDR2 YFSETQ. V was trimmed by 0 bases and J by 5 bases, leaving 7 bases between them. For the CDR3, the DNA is TGCGCCAGCAGCTTGGCCCAGGGAGATACGCAGTATTTT. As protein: CASSLAQGDTQYF.

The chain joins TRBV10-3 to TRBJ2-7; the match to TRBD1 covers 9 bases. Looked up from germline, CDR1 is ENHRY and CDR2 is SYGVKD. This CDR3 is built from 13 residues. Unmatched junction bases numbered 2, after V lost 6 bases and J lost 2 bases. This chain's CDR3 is CAIRDRGAYEQYF. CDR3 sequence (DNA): TGTGCCATCAGGGACAGGGGCGCCTACGAGCAGTACTTC.

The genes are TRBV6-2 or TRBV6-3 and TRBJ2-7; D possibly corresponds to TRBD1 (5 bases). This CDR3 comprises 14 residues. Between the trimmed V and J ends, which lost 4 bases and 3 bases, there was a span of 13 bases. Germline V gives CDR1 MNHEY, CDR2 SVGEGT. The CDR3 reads CASSFQGMFYEQYF. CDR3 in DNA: TGTGCCAGCAGTTTCCAGGGAATGTTCTACGAGCAGTACTTC.

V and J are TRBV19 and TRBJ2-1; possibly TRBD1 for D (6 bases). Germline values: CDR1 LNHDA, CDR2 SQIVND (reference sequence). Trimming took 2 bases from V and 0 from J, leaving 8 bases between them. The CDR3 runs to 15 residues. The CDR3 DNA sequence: TGTGCCAGTAGTATAACAGGGACCTCCTACAATGAGCAGTTCTTC. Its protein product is CASSITGTSYNEQFF. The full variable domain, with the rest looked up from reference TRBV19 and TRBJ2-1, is DGGITQSPKYLFRKEGQNVTLSCEQNLNHDAMYWYRQDPGQGLRLIYYSQIVNDFQKGDIAEGYSVSREKKESFPLTVTSAQKNPTAFYLCASSITGTSYNEQFFGPGTRLTVL.

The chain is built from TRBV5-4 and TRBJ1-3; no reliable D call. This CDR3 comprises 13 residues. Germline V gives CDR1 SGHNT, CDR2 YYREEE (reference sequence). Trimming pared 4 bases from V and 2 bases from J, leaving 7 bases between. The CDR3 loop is CASSKETGNTIYF. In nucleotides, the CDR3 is TGTGCCAGCAGCAAAGAGACTGGAAACACCATATATTTT.

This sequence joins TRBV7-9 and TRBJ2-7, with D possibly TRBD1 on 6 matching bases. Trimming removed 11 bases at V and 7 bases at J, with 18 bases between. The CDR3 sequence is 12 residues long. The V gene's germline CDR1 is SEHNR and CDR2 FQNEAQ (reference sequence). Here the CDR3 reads CAESTGSKEQYF. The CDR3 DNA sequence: TGTGCCGAGTCAACAGGGTCGAAAGAGCAGTACTTC.

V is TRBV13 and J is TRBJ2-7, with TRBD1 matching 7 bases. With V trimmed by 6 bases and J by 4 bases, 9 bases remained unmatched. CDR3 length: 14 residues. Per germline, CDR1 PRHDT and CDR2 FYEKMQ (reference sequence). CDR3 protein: CASRNSRGLYEQYF. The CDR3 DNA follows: TGTGCCAGCAGGAACAGTAGGGGGCTGTACGAGCAGTACTTC.

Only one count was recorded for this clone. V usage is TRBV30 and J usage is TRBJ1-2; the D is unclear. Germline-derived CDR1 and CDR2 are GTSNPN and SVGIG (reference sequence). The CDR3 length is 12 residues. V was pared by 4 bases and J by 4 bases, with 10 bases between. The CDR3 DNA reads TGTGCCTGGACCCCGGGAGGCTATGGCTACACCTTC. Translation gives CAWTPGGYGYTF.

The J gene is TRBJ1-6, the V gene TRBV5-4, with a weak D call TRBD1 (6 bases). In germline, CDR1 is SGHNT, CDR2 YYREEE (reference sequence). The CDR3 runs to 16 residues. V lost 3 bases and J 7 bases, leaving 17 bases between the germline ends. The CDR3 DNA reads TGTGCCAGCAGCTCGCGGGCCGGGACACCGAATTCACCCCTCCACTTT. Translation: CASSSRAGTPNSPLHF. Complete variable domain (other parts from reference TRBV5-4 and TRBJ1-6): ETGVTQSPTHLIKTRGQQVTLRCSSQSGHNTVSWYQQALGQGPQFIFQYYREEENGRGNFPPRFSGLQFPNYSSELNVNALELDDSALYLCASSSRAGTPNSPLHFGNGTRLTVT.

The CDR3: CASSPGTGRANVLTF. The DNA for the CDR3 is TGTGCCAGCAGCCCCGGGACAGGGAGGGCCAACGTCCTGACTTTC. The chain employs TRBV5-4 and TRBJ2-6; 9 bases align to TRBD1. Germline V gives CDR1 SGHNT, CDR2 YYREEE (reference sequence). The CDR3 is made up of 15 amino acids. J gave up 5 bases and V 4 bases, and 4 bases lay outside the gene matches. Full variable domain (outside the CDR3, taken from reference TRBV5-4 and TRBJ2-6): ETGVTQSPTHLIKTRGQQVTLRCSSQSGHNTVSWYQQALGQGPQFIFQYYREEENGRGNFPPRFSGLQFPNYSSELNVNALELDDSALYLCASSPGTGRANVLTFGAGSRLTVL.

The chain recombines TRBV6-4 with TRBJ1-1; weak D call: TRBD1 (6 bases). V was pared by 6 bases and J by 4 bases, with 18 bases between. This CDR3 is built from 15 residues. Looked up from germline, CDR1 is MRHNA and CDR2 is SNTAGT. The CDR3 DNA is TGTGCCAGCAGGGTACTTGCAGGGGCGGTCACTGAAGCTTTCTTT. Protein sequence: CASRVLAGAVTEAFF.

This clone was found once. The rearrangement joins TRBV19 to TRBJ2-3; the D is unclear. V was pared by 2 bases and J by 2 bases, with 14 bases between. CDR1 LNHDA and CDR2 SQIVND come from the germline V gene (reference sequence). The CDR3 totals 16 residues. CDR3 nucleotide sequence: TGTGCCAGTAGTATATCTAGGTGGATATTCACAGATACGCAGTATTTT. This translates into CASSISRWIFTDTQYF.

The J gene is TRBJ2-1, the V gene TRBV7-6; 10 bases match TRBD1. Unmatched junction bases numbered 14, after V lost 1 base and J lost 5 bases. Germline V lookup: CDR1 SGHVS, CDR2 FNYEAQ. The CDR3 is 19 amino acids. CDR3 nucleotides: TGTGCCAGCAGCTTAGTAGTGGGGACAGGGGTAAGGGACGACAATGAGCAGTTCTTC. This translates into CASSLVVGTGVRDDNEQFF. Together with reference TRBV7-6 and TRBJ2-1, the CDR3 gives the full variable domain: GAGVSQSPRYKVTKRGQDVALRCDPISGHVSLYWYRQALGQGPEFLTYFNYEAQQDKSGLPNDRFSAERPEGSISTLTIQRTEQRDSAMYRCASSLVVGTGVRDDNEQFFGPGTRLTVL.

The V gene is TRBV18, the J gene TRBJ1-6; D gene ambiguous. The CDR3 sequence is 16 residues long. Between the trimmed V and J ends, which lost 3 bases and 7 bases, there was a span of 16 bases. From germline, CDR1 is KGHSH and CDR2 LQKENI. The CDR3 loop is CASSPNAKTQNSPLHF. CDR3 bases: TGTGCCAGCTCACCTAACGCTAAAACCCAAAATTCACCCCTCCACTTT.

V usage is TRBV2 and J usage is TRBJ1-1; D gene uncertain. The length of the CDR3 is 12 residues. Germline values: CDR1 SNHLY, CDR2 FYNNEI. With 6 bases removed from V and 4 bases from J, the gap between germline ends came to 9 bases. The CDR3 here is CASRRLGTEAFF. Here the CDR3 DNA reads TGTGCCAGCAGGCGGTTGGGCACTGAAGCTTTCTTT.

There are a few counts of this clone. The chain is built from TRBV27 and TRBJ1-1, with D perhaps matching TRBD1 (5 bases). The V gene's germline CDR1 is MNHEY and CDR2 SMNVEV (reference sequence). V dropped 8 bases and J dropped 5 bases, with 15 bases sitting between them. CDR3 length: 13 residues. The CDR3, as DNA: TGTGCCAGCGGGGACTCCCTGGGGACTGAAGCTTTCTTT. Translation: CASGDSLGTEAFF.

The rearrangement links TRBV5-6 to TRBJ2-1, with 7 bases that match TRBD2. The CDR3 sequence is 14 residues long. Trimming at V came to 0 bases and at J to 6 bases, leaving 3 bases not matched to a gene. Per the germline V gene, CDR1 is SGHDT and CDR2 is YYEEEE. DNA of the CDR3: TGTGCCAGCAGCTTGGGACTAGCAACCAATGAGCAGTTCTTC. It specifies CASSLGLATNEQFF.

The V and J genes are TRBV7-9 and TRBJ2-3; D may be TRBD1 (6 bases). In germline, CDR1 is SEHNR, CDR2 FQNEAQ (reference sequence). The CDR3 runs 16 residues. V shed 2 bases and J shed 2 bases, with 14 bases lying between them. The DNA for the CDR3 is TGTGCCAGCAGCTTAACAGGGAAGGGGTACACAGATACGCAGTATTTT. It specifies CASSLTGKGYTDTQYF.

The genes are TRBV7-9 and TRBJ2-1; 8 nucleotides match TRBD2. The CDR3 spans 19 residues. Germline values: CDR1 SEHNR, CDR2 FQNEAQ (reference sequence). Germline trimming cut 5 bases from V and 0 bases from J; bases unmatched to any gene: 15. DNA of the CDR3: TGTGCCAGCAGCCGCTCCATACTAGCGGACTATAGCTCCTACAATGAGCAGTTCTTC. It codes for CASSRSILADYSSYNEQFF.